This T cell receptor (beta chain) was recovered during a study of technical replicates of blood from a few donors. With V trimmed by 4 bases and J by 6 bases, 12 bases remained unmatched. Germline values: CDR1 SGHDT, CDR2 YYEEEE. This CDR3 has 17 residues. Profiling relied on immunoSEQ multiplex PCR, and the TCRdb table lists in-frame clones only, not all of them. The data hold around 100,000 clones, with 85% to 95% observed a single time. This sequence joins TRBV5-6 and TRBJ2-1; 11 nucleotides line up with TRBD2. The source is a human donor in good health. The specimen was T cells isolated from PBMCs. The CDR3: CASSNAITSGSVNEQFF. Here the CDR3 DNA reads TGTGCCAGCAGCAATGCCATTACTAGCGGGAGCGTCAATGAGCAGTTCTTC.